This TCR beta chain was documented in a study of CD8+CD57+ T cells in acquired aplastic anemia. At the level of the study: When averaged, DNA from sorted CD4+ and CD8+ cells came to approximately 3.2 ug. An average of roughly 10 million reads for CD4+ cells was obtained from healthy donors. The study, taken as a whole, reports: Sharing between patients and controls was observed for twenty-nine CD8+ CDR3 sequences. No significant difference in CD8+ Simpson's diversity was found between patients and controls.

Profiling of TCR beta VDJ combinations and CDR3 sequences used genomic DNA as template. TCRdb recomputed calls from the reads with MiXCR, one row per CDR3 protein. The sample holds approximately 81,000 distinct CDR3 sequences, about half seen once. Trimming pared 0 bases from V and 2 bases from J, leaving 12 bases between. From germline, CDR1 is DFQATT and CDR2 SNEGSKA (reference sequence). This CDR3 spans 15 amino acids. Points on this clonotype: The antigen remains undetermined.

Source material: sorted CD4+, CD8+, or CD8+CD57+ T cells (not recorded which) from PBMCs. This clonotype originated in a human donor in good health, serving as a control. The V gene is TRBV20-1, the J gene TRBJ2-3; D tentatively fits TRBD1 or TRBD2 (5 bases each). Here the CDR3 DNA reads TGCAGTGCTAGAGATCTAGAGGGGTACACAGATACGCAGTATTTT. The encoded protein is CSARDLEGYTDTQYF.